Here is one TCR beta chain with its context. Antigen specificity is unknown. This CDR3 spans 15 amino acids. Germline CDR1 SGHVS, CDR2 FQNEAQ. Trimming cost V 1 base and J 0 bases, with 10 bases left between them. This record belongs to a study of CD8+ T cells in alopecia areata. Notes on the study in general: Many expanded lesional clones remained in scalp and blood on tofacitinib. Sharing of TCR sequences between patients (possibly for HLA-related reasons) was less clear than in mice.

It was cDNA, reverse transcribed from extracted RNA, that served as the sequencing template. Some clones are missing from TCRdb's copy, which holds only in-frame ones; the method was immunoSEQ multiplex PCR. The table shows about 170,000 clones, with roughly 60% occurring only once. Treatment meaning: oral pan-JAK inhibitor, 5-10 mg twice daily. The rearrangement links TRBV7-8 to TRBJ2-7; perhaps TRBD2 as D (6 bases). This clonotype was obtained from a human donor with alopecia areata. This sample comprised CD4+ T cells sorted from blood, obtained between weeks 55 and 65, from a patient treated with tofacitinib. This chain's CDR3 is CASSLEPGDSYEQYF. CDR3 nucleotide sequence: TGTGCCAGCAGCTTAGAGCCGGGGGACTCCTACGAGCAGTACTTC.